This TCR beta chain came from a study of control samples from healthy donors and cancer patients. Data came from immunoSEQ multiplex PCR; TCRdb stores just in-frame clones and leaves some out. The sample carries more than 100,000 clones, 88% recorded once. Germline V gives CDR1 KGHDR, CDR2 SFDVKD. V was pared by 1 base and J by 0 bases, with 5 bases of the junction left unmatched. The CDR3 is made up of 18 amino acids. This clone is categorized as medium-sized. The clonotype originates from a man in his forties in good health. Sequenced input: blood. This rearrangement joins TRBV24-1 to TRBJ1-6; TRBD1 aligns across 7 bases. The CDR3 sequence is CATSDFLTGSSYNSPLHF. The CDR3 region has the DNA TGTGCCACCAGTGATTTCTTGACAGGGAGCTCCTATAATTCACCCCTCCACTTT.